This T cell receptor beta chain emerged from a study of T-cell reconstitution after alpha-beta-depleted transplantation in children. The study's findings and limits: Among T cells one year after transplant, newly produced cells accounted for most counts and diversity. For some patients, TCRbeta diversity was high at day 60 because of recipient T cells and thymic progenitors that survived.

For TCRbeta, the library was prepared with unique molecular identifiers. TCRdb reanalysed the PCR reads using MiXCR and keeps one entry per CDR3 protein. The table has about 130,000 distinct CDR3 sequences, more than 9.5% seen once. This clonotype was detected many times. Its antigen is as yet unknown. Germline CDR1 is MNHEY and CDR2 is SMNVEV (reference sequence). The CDR3 contains 13 residues. The V and J ends lost 2 bases and 4 bases respectively, with 9 bases between them. The chain carries TRBV27 and TRBJ2-7; D is undetermined. The sequencing here drew on PBMCs, mostly from graft donor cells, taken 180 days after TCRalphabeta/CD19-depleted stem cell transplant. The source is a girl younger than two who had a stem cell transplant for combined immunodeficiency, so the T cells may come from the graft donor. The CDR3 DNA follows: TGTGCCAGCAGTTTACTCGACGGTTACGAGCAGTACTTC. This codes for CASSLLDGYEQYF.